This paragraph covers one T cell receptor (beta chain) sequence. What it recognizes is unknown. Both 60 Vbeta primers and 13 Jbeta primers went into the PCR. Repertoires were generated with immunoSEQ multiplex PCR, while TCRdb's copy carries only in-frame clones and drops some. Of 90,000 to 150,000 clones listed, around 69% are singletons. The sample is drawn from a study of cytomegalovirus exposure and HLA in healthy donors. General study points: Per published reports, the classifier diagnosed cytomegalovirus status with high specificity and sensitivity.

The sequence derives from a man aged 50-59 years in good health and CMV-seropositive. The sample was PBMCs.

The CDR3 region is CASSVALPTSGSFQETQYF. The CDR3 DNA follows: TGTGCCAGCAGCGTAGCTCTTCCTACTAGCGGGAGTTTTCAAGAGACCCAGTACTTC. The chain uses TRBV9 and TRBJ2-5, with 11 positions matching TRBD2. The CDR3 is 19 amino acids. CDR1 and CDR2 (germline): SGDLS, YYNGEE. The V gene end was trimmed by 0 bases and the J gene end by 2 bases; junction bases not matched to a gene: 12.